This is a list of T cell receptor beta chains from one sample in a study of blood T cells in healthy people across ages. TCRdb passed the 5' RACE reads through MiXCR, listing each CDR3 protein once. Of around 1,700,000 distinct CDR3 sequences in the sample, 28% are singletons; the top ten hold over 7%. Sequencing was done on a sample of blood. Receptors were obtained from a woman in her thirties in good health. Each CDR3 is given with its conserved first and last residue. D genes are given only for firm matches. Not all rows give a size; the values are once, few, many and, for expanded clones, a class.

CDR3 length,J gene,clone size,D gene,V gene,CDR3 protein,CDR3 DNA
14,TRBJ2-4,.,.,TRBV5-1,CASSSDPGLRIQYF,TGCGCCAGCAGCTCTGACCCGGGTTTGCGCATTCAGTACTTC
15,TRBJ2-5,few,.,TRBV7-2,CASSSPAGGTETQYF,TGTGCCAGCAGCTCCCCGGCGGGCGGAACAGAGACCCAGTACTTC
17,TRBJ2-7,few,TRBD2,TRBV5-1,CASSSFPSGGPSYEQYF,TGCGCCAGCAGCTCCTTTCCTAGCGGGGGCCCCTCCTACGAGCAGTACTTC
14,TRBJ2-3,.,.,TRBV20-1,CSARPGRNTDTQYF,TGCAGTGCTCGCCCGGGGCGGAACACAGATACGCAGTATTTT
16,TRBJ2-2,.,TRBD2,TRBV12-3/TRBV12-4,CASSLLAGVNTGELFF,TGTGCCAGCAGTCTATTAGCGGGGGTGAACACCGGGGAGCTGTTTTTT
12,TRBJ1-2,.,.,TRBV28,CASSTSGNGYTF,TGTGCCAGCAGTACATCCGGGAATGGCTACACCTTC
15,TRBJ2-7,.,.,TRBV5-1,CASSLRDRLNYEQYF,TGCGCCAGCAGCTTGCGCGACAGGCTTAACTACGAGCAGTACTTC
11,TRBJ2-2,few,.,TRBV5-1,CASSLESELFF,TGCGCCAGCAGCTTGGAGAGTGAGCTGTTTTTT
16,TRBJ2-7,.,.,TRBV11-2,CASSPSLGDTSHEQYF,TGTGCCAGCAGCCCCTCTTTGGGGGACACCTCTCACGAGCAGTACTTC
15,TRBJ2-1,.,.,TRBV7-2,CASSFRPGGVNEQFF,TGTGCCAGCAGCTTTCGACCTGGAGGAGTCAATGAGCAGTTCTTC
15,TRBJ1-6,.,.,TRBV10-3,CAISDPGVAYSPLHF,TGTGCCATCAGTGACCCCGGGGTTGCCTATTCACCCCTCCACTTT
13,TRBJ2-7,many,.,TRBV10-2,CASSASGRNEQYF,TGCGCCAGCAGTGCGTCGGGACGTAACGAGCAGTACTTC
13,TRBJ2-1,.,.,TRBV12-3/TRBV12-4,CATRENRGNEQFF,TGTGCCACTCGGGAGAACAGGGGTAATGAGCAGTTCTTC
13,TRBJ1-1,.,.,TRBV10-2,CASLGLPNTEAFF,TGCGCCAGCCTGGGACTCCCAAACACTGAAGCTTTCTTT
13,TRBJ1-2,.,TRBD1,TRBV14,CTSSQGGNYGYTF,TGTACCAGCAGCCAAGGGGGCAACTATGGCTACACCTTC
15,TRBJ2-7,few,.,TRBV3-1,CASSQVGSSYNEQYF,TGTGCCAGCAGCCAAGTCGGTAGCTCCTACAATGAGCAGTACTTC
12,TRBJ2-7,few,.,TRBV28,CASGFNSVEQYF,TGTGCCAGCGGTTTTAATTCAGTCGAGCAGTACTTC
14,TRBJ2-7,.,.,TRBV27,CASRATGTWDEQYF,TGTGCCAGCAGGGCAACCGGGACCTGGGACGAGCAGTACTTC
16,TRBJ2-1,few,.,TRBV20-1,CSTRDTATSSYNEQFF,TGCAGTACTAGAGATACGGCTACTAGCTCCTACAATGAGCAGTTCTTC
18,TRBJ2-5,few,.,TRBV20-1,CSASPATGLGAGQETQYF,TGCAGTGCTAGCCCCGCTACGGGGTTGGGCGCGGGGCAAGAGACCCAGTACTTC
14,TRBJ2-7,few,.,TRBV20-1,CSAGGRGRAEEQYF,TGCAGTGCTGGGGGGAGAGGTCGGGCCGAAGAGCAGTACTTC
15,TRBJ2-3,.,TRBD2,TRBV29-1,CSSSSLAGVADTQYF,TGCAGCTCCAGTAGTCTAGCGGGAGTCGCAGATACGCAGTATTTT
15,TRBJ2-3,.,TRBD1,TRBV12-3/TRBV12-4,CTSSPGQGGADMQYF,TGTACCAGCAGTCCGGGACAGGGAGGGGCAGATATGCAGTATTTT
12,TRBJ2-7,.,.,TRBV20-1,CSAIYGDYEQYF,TGCAGTGCTATCTACGGGGACTACGAGCAGTACTTC
18,TRBJ2-7,few,.,TRBV5-1,CASSLDILFGAPPYEQYF,TGCGCCAGCAGCTTGGATATCCTATTCGGGGCCCCCCCCTACGAGCAGTACTTC
13,TRBJ1-2,.,.,TRBV2,CASSGDSQYGYTF,TGTGCCAGCAGTGGAGACAGTCAATATGGCTACACCTTC
15,TRBJ2-1,.,.,TRBV2,CASSWSSGEGAEQFF,TGTGCCAGCAGTTGGTCGAGCGGGGAGGGGGCCGAGCAGTTCTTC
15,TRBJ1-1,.,.,TRBV12-5,CASGSSTAFSTEAFF,TGTGCTAGTGGTTCTTCGACAGCCTTTTCCACTGAAGCTTTCTTT
13,TRBJ2-5,many,.,TRBV5-1,CASSLGRTETQYF,TGTGCCAGCAGCTTAGGCCGAACGGAGACCCAGTACTTC
14,TRBJ2-1,.,.,TRBV28,CASSPILRNNEQFF,TGTGCCAGCAGTCCCATATTAAGGAACAATGAGCAGTTCTTC
12,TRBJ2-3,.,.,TRBV12-3/TRBV12-4,CASRPSTGTQYF,TGTGCCAGCAGGCCTAGCACAGGTACGCAGTATTTT
15,TRBJ2-1,few,TRBD2,TRBV24-1,CATSTSGGSYNEQFF,TGTGCCACCAGTACTAGCGGGGGGAGTTACAATGAGCAGTTCTTC
12,TRBJ2-1,few,.,TRBV15,CATSTGQTAPFF,TGTGCCACCAGCACGGGGCAAACCGCCCCGTTCTTC
13,TRBJ1-1,.,.,TRBV7-9,CASSATADTEAFF,TGTGCCAGCAGCGCGACCGCCGACACTGAAGCTTTCTTT
14,TRBJ2-1,few,.,TRBV10-3,CAISESRSYNEQFF,TGTGCCATCAGTGAGTCGAGGTCCTACAATGAGCAGTTCTTC
13,TRBJ2-7,.,.,TRBV27,CASGETEVYEQYF,TGTGCCAGCGGGGAGACAGAAGTCTACGAGCAGTACTTC
15,TRBJ2-2,.,TRBD1,TRBV7-9,CASSSDRGNTGELFF,TGTGCCAGCAGCTCCGACAGGGGCAACACCGGGGAGCTGTTTTTT
16,TRBJ2-1,.,.,TRBV5-1,CASSSRPGGAKNEQFF,TGCGCCAGCAGCTCACGCCCAGGGGGGGCCAAGAATGAGCAGTTCTTC
17,TRBJ1-2,.,.,TRBV5-1,CASRTQTIRQSNYGYTF,TGCGCCAGCAGAACCCAGACGATCCGACAGTCTAACTATGGCTACACCTTC
12,TRBJ1-2,.,.,TRBV20-1,CSASLRNYGYTF,TGCAGTGCTAGTTTACGGAACTATGGCTACACCTTC
16,TRBJ1-2,.,.,TRBV18,CASSPKGQRSNVGYTF,TGTGCCAGCTCACCAAAGGGACAACGGTCCAATGTTGGCTACACCTTC